The sample holds a few counts of the clone carrying this TCR beta chain. Its antigen is not known. The V gene's germline CDR1 is SGHRS and CDR2 YFSETQ. The CDR3 loop spans 15 amino acids. V shed 1 base and J shed 2 bases, with 11 bases lying between them. This entry is derived from a study of blood T cells in healthy people across ages. A second PCR of 7 to 11 cycles used a sample-barcoded 5' primer and a J-beta primer mix. No fewer than 3 million CDR3-containing paired-end reads came from each sample. TCRdb fed the 5' RACE reads into MiXCR, producing one record per CDR3 protein. The sample carries fewer than 900,000 distinct CDR3 sequences, around 46% recorded once. Study-level results: Significant beta diversity loss was already apparent by age approximately 42, declining roughly linearly. Calculation of diversity from one million T cells yielded estimates considered to be underestimates. Naive T cell percentage strongly correlated with TCR beta diversity.

This chain connects TRBV5-1 to TRBJ2-3; tentatively, D is TRBD1 or TRBD2 (5 bases each). Sequencing used blood. This receptor was identified in a woman between 55 and 75 years old in good health. The CDR3 sequence: CASSLPRDDTDTQYF. The CDR3 DNA reads as TGCGCCAGCAGCTTGCCCCGGGACGACACAGATACGCAGTATTTT.